The present T cell receptor (beta chain) was sequenced within a study of T cell responses to AZD1222 COVID-19 vaccine. The study, taken as a whole, reports: Clonal diversity was possibly underestimated; the donors were predominantly white British and more often female.

As concerns this clone: As yet, its antigen is unknown.

Clones were sequenced by immunoSEQ multiplex PCR, and TCRdb holds only the in-frame ones, with some missing. The sample lists some 79,000 clones; over 60% were seen once. This sequence was found in an adult who received the AZD1222 COVID-19 vaccine. This specimen consisted of peripheral blood, obtained 28 days after the second AZD1222 dose.

This CDR3 is CASSASQGPLKNTEAFF. The CDR3 nucleotides read TGTGCCAGCAGCGCATCACAGGGTCCCCTAAAGAACACTGAAGCTTTCTTT. The chain uses TRBV9 and TRBJ1-1; D may be TRBD1 (6 bases). Germline V gene sequence: CDR1 SGDLS, CDR2 YYNGEE. The V and J ends lost 3 bases and 1 base respectively, with 19 bases between them. The CDR3 length is 17 residues.